This TCR beta chain derives from a study of blood T cells in healthy people across ages. The study's findings and limits: Diversity was estimated from one million T cells, and these estimates were considered underestimates. Per million T cells, the diversity of TCR beta decreased roughly linearly as age advanced. Naive T cell percentage and TCR beta diversity correlated strongly.

This clonotype came up many times. Its antigen is still unknown. Germline V gives CDR1 LGHNA, CDR2 YNFKEQ. The V and J ends lost 0 bases and 6 bases respectively, with 17 bases between them. This CDR3 has 16 residues. It was with a sample-barcoded 5' primer and a J-beta primer mix that a second PCR of roughly 7 to 12 cycles was run. Every cDNA molecule carried a tag from a template-switch adaptor bearing 12 random nucleotides. A single record per CDR3 protein comes from TCRdb applying MiXCR to the 5' RACE reads. In the table there are about 1.6 million distinct CDR3 sequences, about 32% of which are singletons.

The sequencing sample was made of blood. This receptor was identified in a woman in her twenties or thirties in good health. The chain employs TRBV4-2 and TRBJ1-1, with a possible D match to TRBD1 (6 bases). The CDR3 loop is CASSQEGATTGAEAFF. CDR3 DNA: TGTGCCAGCAGCCAAGAGGGGGCGACTACTGGGGCTGAAGCTTTCTTT.